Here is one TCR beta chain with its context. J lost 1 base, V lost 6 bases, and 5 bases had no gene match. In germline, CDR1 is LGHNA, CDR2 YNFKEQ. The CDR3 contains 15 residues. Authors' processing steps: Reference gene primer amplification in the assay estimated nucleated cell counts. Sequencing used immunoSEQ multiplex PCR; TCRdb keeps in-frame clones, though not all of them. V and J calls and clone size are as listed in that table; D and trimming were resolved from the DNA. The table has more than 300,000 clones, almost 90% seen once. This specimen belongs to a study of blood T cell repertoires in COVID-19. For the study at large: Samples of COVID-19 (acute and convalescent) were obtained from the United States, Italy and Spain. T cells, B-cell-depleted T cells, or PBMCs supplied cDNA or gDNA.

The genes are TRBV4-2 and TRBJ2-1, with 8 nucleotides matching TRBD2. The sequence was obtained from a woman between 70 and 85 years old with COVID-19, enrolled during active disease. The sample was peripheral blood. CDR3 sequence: CASSRTSLSYNEQFF. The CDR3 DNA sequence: TGTGCCAGCAGTCGGACTAGCCTGTCCTACAATGAGCAGTTCTTC.